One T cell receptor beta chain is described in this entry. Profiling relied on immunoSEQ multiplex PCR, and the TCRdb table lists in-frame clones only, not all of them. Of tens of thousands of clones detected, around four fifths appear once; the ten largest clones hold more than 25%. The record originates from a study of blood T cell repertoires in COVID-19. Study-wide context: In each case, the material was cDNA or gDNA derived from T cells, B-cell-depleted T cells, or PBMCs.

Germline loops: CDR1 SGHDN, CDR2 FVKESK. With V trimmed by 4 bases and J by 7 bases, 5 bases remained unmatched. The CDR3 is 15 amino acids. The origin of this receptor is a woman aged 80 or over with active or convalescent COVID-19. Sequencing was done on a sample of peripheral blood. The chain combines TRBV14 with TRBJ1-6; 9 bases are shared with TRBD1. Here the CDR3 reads CASSRGQGSNSPLHF. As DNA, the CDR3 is TGTGCCAGCAGCCGAGGACAGGGGTCGAATTCACCCCTCCACTTT.